This T cell receptor beta chain was retrieved from a study of CD8 T cells in Susac syndrome. TCR beta was sequenced from blood CD8+ and CD4+ T cells. Stable or active relapsing-remitting multiple sclerosis, untreated and meeting revised McDonald criteria, defined the controls. TEMRA cells were FACS-enriched, and CD8+ and CD4+ T cells were isolated negatively. Reverse transcription of 0.5 to 1 ug RNA was performed with random hexamers. The TCR beta CDR3 was amplified by immunoSEQ multiplex PCR across 54 Vbeta, 13 Jbeta. TCRdb reanalysed the immunoSEQ multiplex PCR reads using MiXCR and keeps one entry per CDR3 protein. The table has about 180,000 distinct CDR3 sequences, roughly 92% seen once. V gave up 0 bases and J gave up 4 bases, with 15 bases separating them. Looked up from germline, CDR1 is KGHSH and CDR2 is LQKENI. The CDR3 is 16 amino acids.

The sequence was collected from a human donor with multiple sclerosis. Sequencing was performed on CD4+ T cells from PBMCs. The chain uses TRBV18 and TRBJ2-5; tentative D call: TRBD1 (5 bases). As DNA, the CDR3 is TGTGCCAGCTCACCACCTTCCGGCAGGGTCGGAGAGACCCAGTACTTC. Encoded protein: CASSPPSGRVGETQYF. Combining the CDR3 with reference TRBV18 and TRBJ2-5 gives the whole variable domain NAGVMQNPRHLVRRRGQEARLRCSPMKGHSHVYWYRQLPEEGLKFMVYLQKENIIDESGMPKERFSAEFPKEGPSILRIQQVVRGDSAAYFCASSPPSGRVGETQYFGPGTRLLVL.